This TCR beta chain was sequenced during a study of T cells in localized non-small cell lung cancer. Regarding this clone: Antigen: not known.

Produced via immunoSEQ multiplex PCR; TCRdb's table is partial and in-frame only. The sample lists tens of thousands of clones, about 83% seen once, with 2.5% to 3% in the top ten. There are 15 residues in the CDR3. CDR1 and CDR2 from the germline V gene are MDHEN and SYDVKM. Losses at the gene ends were 6 bases for V and 3 bases for J; bases not matched to a gene: 8. Study results and limitations: T cell clonality was highest in uninvolved adjacent lung, above tumor. A median approximately 57 of the top 100 tumor clones appeared in adjacent lung.

The chain uses TRBV28 and TRBJ1-5; 7 positions match TRBD1. Source: peripheral blood, taken before any cancer treatment. This TCR was recovered from a man aged 40-75 years with stage I lung adenocarcinoma. CDR3 region: CASSSPTGLNQPQHF. Written as DNA, the CDR3 is TGTGCCAGCAGCTCCCCGACAGGGCTCAATCAGCCCCAGCATTTT.